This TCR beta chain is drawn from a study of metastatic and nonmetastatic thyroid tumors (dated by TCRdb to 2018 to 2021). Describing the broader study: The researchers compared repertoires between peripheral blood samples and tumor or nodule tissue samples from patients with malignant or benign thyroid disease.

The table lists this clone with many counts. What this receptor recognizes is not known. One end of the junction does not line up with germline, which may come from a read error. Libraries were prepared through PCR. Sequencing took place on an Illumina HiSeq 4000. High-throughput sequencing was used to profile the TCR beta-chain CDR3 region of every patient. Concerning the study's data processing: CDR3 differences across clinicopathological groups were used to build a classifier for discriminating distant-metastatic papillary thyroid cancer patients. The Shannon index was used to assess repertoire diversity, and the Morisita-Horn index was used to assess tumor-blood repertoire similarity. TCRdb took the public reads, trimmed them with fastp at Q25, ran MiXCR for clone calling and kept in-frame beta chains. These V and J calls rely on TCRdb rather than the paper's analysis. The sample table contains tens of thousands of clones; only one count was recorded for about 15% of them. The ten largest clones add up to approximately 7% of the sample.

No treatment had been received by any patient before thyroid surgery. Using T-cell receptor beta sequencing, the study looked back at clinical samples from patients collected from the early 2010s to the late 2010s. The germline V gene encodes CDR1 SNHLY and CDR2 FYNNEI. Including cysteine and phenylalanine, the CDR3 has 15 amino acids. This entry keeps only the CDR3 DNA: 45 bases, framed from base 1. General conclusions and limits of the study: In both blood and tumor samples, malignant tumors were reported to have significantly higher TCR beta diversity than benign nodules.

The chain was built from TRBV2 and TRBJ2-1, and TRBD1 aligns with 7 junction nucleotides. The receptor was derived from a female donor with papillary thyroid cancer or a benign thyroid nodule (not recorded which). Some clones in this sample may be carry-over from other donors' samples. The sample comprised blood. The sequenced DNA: TGTGCCAGCAGTGACTCGACAGGGTCCTTCAATGAGCAGTTCTTC. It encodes CASSDSTGSFNEQFF.